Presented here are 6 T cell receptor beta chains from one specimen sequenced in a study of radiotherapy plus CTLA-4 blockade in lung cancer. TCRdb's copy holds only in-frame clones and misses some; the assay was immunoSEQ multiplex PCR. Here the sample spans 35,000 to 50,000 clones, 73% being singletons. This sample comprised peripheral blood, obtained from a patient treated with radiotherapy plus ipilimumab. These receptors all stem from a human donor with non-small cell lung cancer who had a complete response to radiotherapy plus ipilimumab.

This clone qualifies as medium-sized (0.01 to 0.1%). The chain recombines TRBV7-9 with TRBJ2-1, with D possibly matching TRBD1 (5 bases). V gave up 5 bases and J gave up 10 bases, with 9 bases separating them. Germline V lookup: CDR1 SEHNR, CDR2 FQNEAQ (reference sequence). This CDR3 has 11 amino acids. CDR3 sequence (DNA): TGTGCCAGCAGCCTTCGGACAGAGCAGTTCTTC. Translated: CASSLRTEQFF.

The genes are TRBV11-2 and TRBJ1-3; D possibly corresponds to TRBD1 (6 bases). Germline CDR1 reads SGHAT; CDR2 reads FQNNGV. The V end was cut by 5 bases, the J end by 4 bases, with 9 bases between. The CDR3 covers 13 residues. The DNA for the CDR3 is TGTGCCAGCAGCCATACAGGGGGAAACACCATATATTTT. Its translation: CASSHTGGNTIYF.

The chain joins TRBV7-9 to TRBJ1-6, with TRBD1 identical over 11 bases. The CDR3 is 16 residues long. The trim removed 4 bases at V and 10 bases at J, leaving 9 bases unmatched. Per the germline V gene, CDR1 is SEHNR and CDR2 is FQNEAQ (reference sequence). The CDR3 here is CASSSDRGRKRSPLHF. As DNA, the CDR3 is TGTGCCAGCAGCTCGGACAGGGGGCGCAAAAGATCACCCCTCCACTTT.

The CDR3 reads CASSLPGVLNEQFF. The CDR3 DNA follows: TGTGCCAGTTCGTTGCCGGGAGTTTTGAATGAGCAGTTCTTC. This chain links TRBV19 with TRBJ2-1, with D maybe TRBD2 (6 bases). This CDR3 region has 14 residues. V dropped 8 bases and J dropped 7 bases, with 18 bases sitting between them. CDR1 and CDR2 from the germline V gene are LNHDA and SQIVND (reference sequence).

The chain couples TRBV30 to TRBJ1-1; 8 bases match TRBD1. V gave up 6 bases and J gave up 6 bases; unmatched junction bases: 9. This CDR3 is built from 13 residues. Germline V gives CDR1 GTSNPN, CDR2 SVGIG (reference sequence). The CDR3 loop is CACPFTGGSEAFF. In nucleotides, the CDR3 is TGTGCCTGCCCCTTTACAGGGGGATCTGAAGCTTTCTTT.

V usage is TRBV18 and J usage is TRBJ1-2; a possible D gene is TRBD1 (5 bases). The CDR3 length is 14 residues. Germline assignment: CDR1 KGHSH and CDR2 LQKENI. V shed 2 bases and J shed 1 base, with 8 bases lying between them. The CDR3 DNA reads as TGTGCCAGCTCACCAGACAGAAATAACTATGGCTACACCTTC. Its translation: CASSPDRNNYGYTF.